Each of the 18 T cell receptor beta chains below was sequenced from the same sample in a study of T cell responses to AZD1222 COVID-19 vaccine. Using immunoSEQ multiplex PCR, the repertoire was profiled, and TCRdb retains in-frame clones only, with some absent. The sample holds approximately 150,000 clones, around 90% seen once. The sample consisted of peripheral blood, taken 28 days after the second AZD1222 dose. The receptors were gathered from an adult who received the AZD1222 COVID-19 vaccine.

The rearrangement links TRBV11-2 to TRBJ1-1, with D maybe TRBD1 (6 bases). The CDR3 runs to 13 residues. The V gene lost 8 bases and the J gene lost 4 bases, with 14 bases spanning the gap. Germline CDR1 SGHAT, CDR2 FQNNGV. This chain's CDR3 is CASSFTRGTEAFF. The CDR3, as DNA: TGTGCCAGCTCCTTCACCAGGGGCACTGAAGCTTTCTTT.

This clone was picked up a small number of times. The rearrangement uses TRBV20-1 and TRBJ2-1; tentatively, D is TRBD1 or TRBD2 (5 bases each). Looked up from germline, CDR1 is DFQATT and CDR2 is SNEGSKA (reference sequence). Trimming left V 6 bases short and J 6 bases short, with 9 bases between. The CDR3 totals 11 residues. The CDR3 reads CSARDLNEQFF. Here the CDR3 DNA reads TGCAGTGCCAGGGACCTCAATGAGCAGTTCTTC.

This clone was seen a single time. V usage is TRBV25-1 and J usage is TRBJ1-2, with D uncertain. The CDR3 is 11 amino acids. The germline CDR1 and CDR2 sequences are MGHDK and SYGVNS. The V end was cut by 8 bases, the J end by 3 bases, with 7 bases between. In nucleotides, the CDR3 is TGTGCCAGCGGTGGATACTATGGCTACACCTTC. This translates into CASGGYYGYTF.

This clone occurred many times. This same CDR3 is encoded by further DNA sequences in the sample. The chain joins TRBV12-5 to TRBJ1-5, with unresolved D. Germline loops: CDR1 LGHNT, CDR2 FRNRAP. Trimming took 5 bases from V and 5 from J, leaving 22 bases between them. This CDR3 has 17 amino acids. The CDR3 sequence is CASGPAMMGSEDQPQHF. The CDR3 region has the DNA TGTGCTAGTGGTCCGGCAATGATGGGCAGTGAGGATCAGCCCCAGCATTTT.

The rearrangement links TRBV7-6 to TRBJ1-3, with 7 nucleotides matching TRBD1. The V segment lost 4 bases and the J segment 2 bases; nucleotides outside the gene matches: 8. The CDR3 contains 16 residues. Germline V gene sequence: CDR1 SGHVS, CDR2 FNYEAQ. CDR3 sequence: CASSSTQGSTGNTIYF. The CDR3 DNA reads as TGTGCCAGCAGCTCCACACAGGGGAGTACTGGAAACACCATATATTTT.

With regard to this clone: Other DNA sequences in the same sample also yield this CDR3. V usage is TRBV6-5 and J usage is TRBJ1-1; D unresolved. CDR1 and CDR2 (germline): MNHEY, SVGAGI. This CDR3 region has 13 residues. Trimming took 0 bases from V and 4 from J, leaving 6 bases between them. The CDR3 region has the DNA TGTGCCAGCAGTTACTCAGGCAGCACTGAAGCTTTCTTT. Protein product: CASSYSGSTEAFF.

This chain uses TRBV3-1 (or the pseudogene TRBV3-2) with TRBJ2-5; 7 bases line up with TRBD2. The CDR3 consists of 17 residues. V dropped 4 bases and J dropped 4; count of bases not matched to a gene: 15. The germline gives CDR1 LGHDT, CDR2 YNNKEL (reference sequence). The CDR3 loop reads CASSPPRRAGPPETQYF. CDR3 coding DNA: TGTGCCAGCAGCCCCCCGAGGCGAGCGGGGCCCCCAGAGACCCAGTACTTC.

The rearrangement links TRBV6-6 to TRBJ1-2; weak D call: TRBD1 (5 bases). This CDR3 is 14 amino acids long. Deletions cut 5 bases from V and 8 bases from J, with 18 bases between. Germline CDR1 and CDR2: MNHNY and SVGAGI (reference sequence). The CDR3 loop reads CASSPPSLGEGYTF. CDR3 DNA: TGTGCCAGCAGTCCCCCCTCGCTGGGGGAAGGCTACACCTTC.

This chain uses TRBV27 with TRBJ2-7; TRBD1 might be the D (5 bases). V was clipped by 3 bases and J by 4 bases, with 19 bases between them. This CDR3 region has 16 residues. Germline CDR1 reads MNHEY; CDR2 reads SMNVEV (reference sequence). The DNA of the CDR3 is TGTGCCAGCAGTTTTCGTCAGGGTGATTCCCCTTACGAGCAGTACTTC. This encodes CASSFRQGDSPYEQYF.

This clone was seen more than once but under ten times. V usage is TRBV5-4 and J usage is TRBJ2-2, with no clear D. CDR1 and CDR2 (germline): SGHNT, YYREEE (reference sequence). Between the trimmed V and J ends, which lost 2 bases and 3 bases, there was a span of 11 bases. The CDR3 totals 15 residues. In DNA form, the CDR3 reads TGTGCCAGCAGCTTCGGACGGTCCGACACCGGGGAGCTGTTTTTT. Amino acids: CASSFGRSDTGELFF.

The V gene is TRBV30, the J gene TRBJ2-7; TRBD2 aligns across 7 bases. The CDR3 length is 15 residues. Germline V CDR1 and CDR2: GTSNPN, SVGIG (reference sequence). J was trimmed by 1 base and V by 3 bases; bases with no gene match: 9. The CDR3 DNA reads TGTGCCTGGAGGAGGGAGGGGACGTGGTCCTACGAGCAGTACTTC. It specifies CAWRREGTWSYEQYF.

The gene calls are TRBV9 and TRBJ1-2; the match to TRBD1 covers 8 bases. The CDR3 sequence is 13 residues long. J gave up 6 bases and V 4 bases, and 5 bases lay outside the gene matches. Germline lookup yields CDR1 SGDLS and CDR2 YYNGEE. The CDR3 nucleotides read TGTGCCAGCAGCACCGGACAGGGCCATGGCTACACCTTC. It codes for CASSTGQGHGYTF.

The chain is built from TRBV24-1 and TRBJ2-1; TRBD2 matches at 11 bases. There are 18 residues in the CDR3. With V trimmed by 3 bases and J by 1 base, 7 bases remained unmatched. The germline V gene encodes CDR1 KGHDR and CDR2 SFDVKD. The CDR3 DNA is TGTGCCACCAGTGATCCGAGCTTAGCGGGGGGGTCCTACAATGAGCAGTTCTTC. This codes for CATSDPSLAGGSYNEQFF.

The gene calls are TRBV3-1 (or the pseudogene TRBV3-2) and TRBJ1-2; 7 bases are shared with TRBD1. Unmatched junction bases numbered 4, after V lost 4 bases and J lost 2 bases. CDR1 and CDR2 (germline): LGHDT, YNNKEL (reference sequence). The CDR3 has 14 residues. CDR3 bases: TGTGCCAGCAGCCTCGGGACAGACAACTATGGCTACACCTTC. This gives the protein CASSLGTDNYGYTF.

The chain is built from TRBV7-2 and TRBJ2-2, with TRBD2 matching 7 bases. Trimming cost V 2 bases and J 2 bases; bases outside gene matches: 2. Per the germline V gene, CDR1 is SGHTA and CDR2 is FQGNSA. CDR3 length: 15 residues. In DNA, the CDR3 is TGTGCCAGCAGCTTATGGGGACTAAACACCGGGGAGCTGTTTTTT. Its protein product is CASSLWGLNTGELFF.

The V call is TRBV7-9, the J call TRBJ2-2; D may be TRBD2 (6 bases). There are 16 residues in the CDR3. Germline V gene sequence: CDR1 SEHNR, CDR2 FQNEAQ (reference sequence). Trimming left V 5 bases short and J 1 base short, with 14 bases between. The CDR3 coding sequence is TGTGCCAGCAGCCTCATAGCGGATCGGAACACCGGGGAGCTGTTTTTT. It is translated as CASSLIADRNTGELFF. Combining the CDR3 with reference TRBV7-9 and TRBJ2-2 gives the whole variable domain DTGVSQNPRHKITKRGQNVTFRCDPISEHNRLYWYRQTLGQGPEFLTYFQNEAQLEKSRLLSDRFSAERPKGSFSTLEIQRTEQGDSAMYLCASSLIADRNTGELFFGEGSRLTVL.

This rearrangement joins TRBV7-2 to TRBJ1-2; no reliable D call. The CDR3 runs 12 residues. Trimming shortened V by 5 bases and J by 7 bases, and 11 bases separated the two germline ends. Germline V CDR1 and CDR2: SGHTA, FQGNSA. The CDR3 spells CASSRGNLGYTF. The DNA for the CDR3 is TGTGCCAGCAGCCGGGGTAATCTTGGCTACACCTTC.

This chain connects TRBV5-1 to TRBJ2-7; tentative D call: TRBD1 (6 bases). Looked up from germline, CDR1 is SGHRS and CDR2 is YFSETQ. The CDR3 is made up of 13 amino acids. V shed 3 bases and J shed 4 bases, with 11 bases lying between them. This CDR3 is CASSSPGVYEQYF. CDR3 in DNA: TGCGCCAGCAGCTCCCCAGGGGTATACGAGCAGTACTTC.